This entry lists 29 T cell receptor beta chains sequenced from one sample in a study of blood T cell repertoires in COVID-19. Only in-frame clones appear in the TCRdb table, and some are missing; sequencing was by immunoSEQ multiplex PCR. This table holds 150,000 to 180,000 clones, approximately 80% found once. Sequenced sample: peripheral blood. The receptor set was obtained from an older woman with COVID-19, enrolled during active disease.

The chain is built from TRBV5-6 and TRBJ1-1; D unclear. The germline gives CDR1 SGHDT, CDR2 YYEEEE. The V and J ends lost 0 bases and 1 base respectively, with 7 bases between them. This CDR3 comprises 14 residues. In DNA, the CDR3 is TGTGCCAGCAGCTTGGCTTCCGGGAACACTGAAGCTTTCTTT. This gives the protein CASSLASGNTEAFF.

The V gene is TRBV12-3 or TRBV12-4, the J gene TRBJ2-1; D gene ambiguous. The CDR3 is made up of 12 amino acids. V was cut by 3 bases and J by 12 bases, with 12 bases left in between. CDR3 in amino acids: CASSFDGRRQFF. As DNA, the CDR3 is TGTGCCAGCAGTTTTGATGGGCGCAGGCAGTTCTTC.

This clone was counted between two and nine times. This rearrangement joins TRBV7-3 to TRBJ2-1, with 7 bases identical to TRBD2. The CDR3 contains 15 residues. Germline values: CDR1 SGHTA, CDR2 FQGTGA. The V gene end was trimmed by 4 bases and the J gene end by 0 bases; junction bases not matched to a gene: 3. The CDR3 here is CASSYLADSYNEQFF. In nucleotides, the CDR3 is TGTGCCAGCAGCTACCTAGCGGACTCCTACAATGAGCAGTTCTTC. Full variable domain (outside the CDR3, taken from reference TRBV7-3 and TRBJ2-1): GAGVSQTPSNKVTEKGKYVELRCDPISGHTALYWYRQSLGQGPEFLIYFQGTGAADDSGLPNDRFFAVRPEGSVSTLKIQRTERGDSAVYLCASSYLADSYNEQFFGPGTRLTVL.

The chain uses TRBV6-2 or TRBV6-3 and TRBJ2-1; 7 bases align to TRBD1. Looked up from germline, CDR1 is MNHEY and CDR2 is SVGEGT. This CDR3 is built from 15 residues. J gave up 2 bases and V 5 bases, and 6 bases lay outside the gene matches. The DNA for the CDR3 is TGTGCCAGCAGTCTCGACAGGGCTCCCTACAATGAGCAGTTCTTC. Protein product: CASSLDRAPYNEQFF.

The chain joins TRBV11-3 to TRBJ2-2; 8 positions agree with TRBD1. Germline trimming cut 5 bases from V and 1 base from J; bases unmatched to any gene: 3. Germline V gene lookup returns CDR1 SGHNT and CDR2 YENEEA. The CDR3 extends over 15 amino acids. The CDR3 DNA reads as TGTGCCAGCAGCGCGGACAGGGAGAACACCGGGGAGCTGTTTTTT. As protein: CASSADRENTGELFF.

Here the CDR3 DNA reads TGTGCCAGCAGTCCCACTGGGGCCAACGTCCTGACTTTC. This translates into CASSPTGANVLTF. This sequence joins TRBV6-5 and TRBJ2-6; no firm D call. V was shortened by 5 bases and J by 2 bases, with 4 bases between the two germline ends. This CDR3 contains 13 residues. Germline CDR1 is MNHEY and CDR2 is SVGAGI.

This clone has more than one count but fewer than ten. The V and J genes are TRBV3-1 (or the pseudogene TRBV3-2) and TRBJ1-3; D call uncertain. The CDR3 sequence is 13 residues long. Per germline, CDR1 LGHDT and CDR2 YNNKEL (reference sequence). V lost 1 base to trimming and J lost 4 bases, with 5 bases between them. The DNA of the CDR3 is TGTGCCAGCAGCCAAGCCGTGGGAAACACCATATATTTT. As protein: CASSQAVGNTIYF.

The chain couples TRBV7-9 to TRBJ2-7; 11 nucleotides align to TRBD2. CDR1 is SEHNR and CDR2 is FQNEAQ in the germline V gene (reference sequence). CDR3 length: 15 residues. Losses at the gene ends were 5 bases for V and 4 bases for J; bases not matched to a gene: 7. The CDR3 nucleotides are TGTGCCAGCAGCCTTAGCGGGAGGGCCGTATACGAGCAGTACTTC. The encoded protein is CASSLSGRAVYEQYF. Full variable domain (remainder filled in from reference TRBV7-9 and TRBJ2-7): DTGVSQNPRHKITKRGQNVTFRCDPISEHNRLYWYRQTLGQGPEFLTYFQNEAQLEKSRLLSDRFSAERPKGSFSTLEIQRTEQGDSAMYLCASSLSGRAVYEQYFGPGTRLTVT.

The chain has TRBV25-1 and TRBJ1-6; D might be TRBD1 (5 bases). The germline V gene encodes CDR1 MGHDK and CDR2 SYGVNS. The CDR3 runs 15 residues. V lost 3 bases and J lost 7, with 13 bases in between. CDR3 loop: CASSDRAAPNSPLHF. CDR3 coding DNA: TGTGCCAGCAGTGACAGGGCAGCCCCCAATTCACCCCTCCACTTT. The full variable domain, its missing parts supplied by reference TRBV25-1 and TRBJ1-6, is EADIYQTPRYLVIGTGKKITLECSQTMGHDKMYWYQQDPGMELHLIHYSYGVNSTEKGDLSSESTVSRIRTEHFPLTLESARPSHTSQYLCASSDRAAPNSPLHFGNGTRLTVT.

This chain links TRBV5-6 with TRBJ1-4; D remains ambiguous. V gave up 5 bases and J gave up 4 bases, with 12 bases separating them. This CDR3 region has 14 residues. Germline V gives CDR1 SGHDT, CDR2 YYEEEE. CDR3 bases: TGTGCCAGCAGAGCCCGTGGGAGTAATGAAAAACTGTTTTTT. Translation gives CASRARGSNEKLFF.

The rearrangement links TRBV11-3 to TRBJ1-1; 7 nucleotides agree with TRBD1. CDR3 size: 16 residues. Germline V lookup: CDR1 SGHNT, CDR2 YENEEA. With V trimmed by 4 bases and J by 0 bases, 8 bases remained unmatched. CDR3 sequence reads: CASSSTTGAVNTEAFF. CDR3 in DNA: TGTGCCAGCAGCTCAACCACAGGGGCAGTGAACACTGAAGCTTTCTTT. Supplemented by reference TRBV11-3 and TRBJ1-1, the full variable domain reads EAGVVQSPRYKIIEKKQPVAFWCNPISGHNTLYWYLQNLGQGPELLIRYENEEAVDDSQLPKDRFSAERLKGVDSTLKIQPAELGDSAVYLCASSSTTGAVNTEAFFGQGTRLTVV.

This clone was found many times. Other DNA sequences in the sample encode the same CDR3. This chain uses TRBV11-2 with TRBJ2-2; D perhaps matches TRBD1 (8 bases). Trimming took off 7 bases at V and 5 bases at J, with 20 bases between the two ends. The CDR3 consists of 16 residues. CDR1 and CDR2 (germline): SGHAT, FQNNGV. CDR3 loop: CASTFLTGGGTGELFF. DNA for the CDR3: TGTGCCAGCACCTTTCTTACAGGGGGAGGGACCGGGGAGCTGTTTTTT. Variable domain in full (rest from reference TRBV11-2 and TRBJ2-2): EAGVAQSPRYKIIEKRQSVAFWCNPISGHATLYWYQQILGQGPKLLIQFQNNGVVDDSQLPKDRFSAERLKGVDSTLKIQPAKLEDSAVYLCASTFLTGGGTGELFFGEGSRLTVL.

V is TRBV15 and J is TRBJ1-6; TRBD1 aligns across 7 bases. The CDR3 spans 16 residues. Unmatched junction bases numbered 9, after V lost 1 base and J lost 9 bases. The germline gives CDR1 LNHNV, CDR2 YYDKDF (reference sequence). The DNA of the CDR3 is TGTGCCACCAGCAGAGCCGCGACAGGGACCGGTTCACCCCTCCACTTT. Translating gives CATSRAATGTGSPLHF.

This sequence joins TRBV7-9 and TRBJ2-7; tentatively, D is TRBD2 (6 bases). The V gene's germline CDR1 is SEHNR and CDR2 FQNEAQ (reference sequence). Trimming stripped 5 bases from V and 6 bases from J, with 17 bases between. The CDR3 is 14 amino acids. The CDR3: CASSLRDGGPEQYF. The CDR3 region has the DNA TGTGCCAGCAGCCTCCGGGACGGAGGGCCCGAGCAGTACTTC.

The rearrangement uses TRBV6-5 and TRBJ1-5, with D possibly TRBD1 on 5 matching bases. Germline V gene sequence: CDR1 MNHEY, CDR2 SVGAGI. This CDR3 is 14 amino acids long. Trimming stripped 7 bases from V and 0 bases from J, with 10 bases between. In nucleotides, the CDR3 is TGTGCCAGCACGACAGATTATAGCAATCAGCCCCAGCATTTT. Its translation is CASTTDYSNQPQHF.

The chain is built from TRBV10-3 and TRBJ2-7, with 8 bases fitting TRBD1. CDR3 length equals 13 residues. From germline, CDR1 is ENHRY and CDR2 SYGVKD. V trimming: 4 bases; J trimming: 6 bases; junction bases outside the gene matches: 5. The CDR3: CAISGTGKSEQYF. CDR3 sequence (DNA): TGTGCCATCAGTGGGACAGGGAAATCCGAGCAGTACTTC.

The chain carries TRBV19 and TRBJ1-1, with D perhaps TRBD1 (6 bases). Germline CDR1 is LNHDA and CDR2 is SQIVND (reference sequence). Between the trimmed V and J ends, which lost 5 bases and 1 base, there was a span of 11 bases. CDR3 length: 14 amino acids. The CDR3 region has the DNA TGTGCCAGTAGTTCCCGACAGGAGAACACTGAAGCTTTCTTT. Its protein is CASSSRQENTEAFF.

V and J are TRBV2 and TRBJ1-1, with TRBD1 as a possible D gene (5 bases). This CDR3 spans 13 amino acids. Germline V lookup: CDR1 SNHLY, CDR2 FYNNEI. Trimming shortened V by 4 bases and J by 4 bases, and 10 bases separated the two germline ends. Written as DNA, the CDR3 is TGTGCCAGCAGTGGGGGGGGAATCACTGAAGCTTTCTTT. As protein: CASSGGGITEAFF.

The V call is TRBV9, the J call TRBJ1-1; D is uncertain. CDR3 length: 14 amino acids. Germline V gives CDR1 SGDLS, CDR2 YYNGEE. The ends were cut back, 4 bases at V and 3 bases at J, with 13 bases in the middle. CDR3 sequence reads: CASSRPGLDTEAFF. In DNA, the CDR3 is TGTGCCAGCAGCCGTCCGGGATTAGACACTGAAGCTTTCTTT. Combining the CDR3 with reference TRBV9 and TRBJ1-1 gives the whole variable domain DSGVTQTPKHLITATGQRVTLRCSPRSGDLSVYWYQQSLDQGLQFLIQYYNGEERAKGNILERFSAQQFPDLHSELNLSSLELGDSALYFCASSRPGLDTEAFFGQGTRLTVV.

The V gene is TRBV14, the J gene TRBJ2-7, with TRBD1 matching 8 bases. After removal of 4 bases from V and 3 bases from J, the junction contained 2 bases not matched to a gene. The germline V gene encodes CDR1 SGHDN and CDR2 FVKESK. CDR3 length: 13 amino acids. The DNA of the CDR3 is TGTGCCAGCAGCCGGGGACAGGTCTACGAGCAGTACTTC. Its translation is CASSRGQVYEQYF.

The gene calls are TRBV3-1 (or the pseudogene TRBV3-2) and TRBJ2-7; TRBD2 might be the D (6 bases). This CDR3 has 15 residues. V lost 1 base, J lost 2 bases, and 12 bases lay in between. The germline V gene encodes CDR1 LGHDT and CDR2 YNNKEL (reference sequence). This CDR3 is CASSQVAGSPYEQYF. The CDR3, as DNA: TGTGCCAGCAGCCAAGTCGCGGGGTCCCCCTACGAGCAGTACTTC.

The chain has TRBV24-1 and TRBJ2-4, with D possibly matching TRBD1 (6 bases). Trimming cost V 2 bases and J 0 bases, with 13 bases left between them. CDR1 is KGHDR, CDR2 SFDVKD, per germline. The length of the CDR3 is 17 residues. Here the CDR3 reads CATSDSGQNVAKNIQYF. The CDR3 DNA follows: TGTGCCACCAGTGATTCCGGACAGAACGTAGCCAAAAACATTCAGTACTTC.

The chain employs TRBV30 and TRBJ1-6; the D is unclear. The V end was cut by 3 bases, the J end by 5 bases, with 14 bases between. Germline V gene data show CDR1 as GTSNPN and CDR2 as SVGIG (reference sequence). The CDR3 covers 15 residues. CDR3 loop: CAWRGREGNNSPLHF. The CDR3 bases are TGTGCCTGGAGAGGCCGAGAGGGAAATAATTCACCCCTCCACTTT.

The rearrangement uses TRBV3-1 (or the pseudogene TRBV3-2) and TRBJ2-1, with 13 bases fitting TRBD2. Germline V gene data show CDR1 as LGHDT and CDR2 as YNNKEL (reference sequence). With 1 base clipped from V and 9 bases from J, the junction kept 6 bases outside the gene matches. This CDR3 has 16 residues. The CDR3 nucleotides read TGTGCCAGCAGCCAAGCAGTACTAGCGGGAGGGGGTGAGCAGTTCTTC. It specifies CASSQAVLAGGGEQFF.

The chain joins TRBV7-9 to TRBJ1-6; 9 bases are shared with TRBD1. CDR1 is SEHNR, CDR2 FQNEAQ, per germline (reference sequence). This CDR3 contains 16 residues. The junction had 8 bases not matched to a gene; V was cut back by 4 bases and J by 7 bases. The CDR3 here is CASSSWTGVGNSPLHF. In nucleotides, the CDR3 is TGTGCCAGCAGCTCCTGGACAGGGGTCGGGAATTCACCCCTCCACTTT.

This sequence joins TRBV30 and TRBJ1-5; 9 positions match TRBD1. This CDR3 has 14 residues. CDR1 is GTSNPN, CDR2 SVGIG, per germline (reference sequence). V shed 3 bases and J 4 bases; nucleotides not matched to a gene: 4. The CDR3 DNA reads TGTGCCTGGAGCCGGGACAGGGCTAATCAGCCCCAGCATTTT. Translating gives CAWSRDRANQPQHF.

The chain recombines TRBV19 with TRBJ1-1; D is possibly TRBD1 (5 bases). The CDR3 loop spans 13 amino acids. Trimming took 8 bases from V and 6 from J, leaving 16 bases between them. From germline, CDR1 is LNHDA and CDR2 SQIVND (reference sequence). This CDR3 is CASQDTPLSEAFF. CDR3 DNA: TGTGCCAGTCAGGACACCCCCTTGTCTGAAGCTTTCTTT.

The V call is TRBV5-1, the J call TRBJ1-6, with D possibly being TRBD1 (5 bases). Trimming shortened V by 4 bases and J by 14 bases, and 10 bases separated the two germline ends. The CDR3 sequence is 11 residues long. CDR1 is SGHRS, CDR2 YFSETQ, per germline. CDR3 coding DNA: TGCGCCAGCAGCCTGGAGGGGACCCTCCACTTT. Amino acid sequence: CASSLEGTLHF.

This chain links TRBV9 with TRBJ1-2; 7 bases match TRBD1. The CDR3 sequence is 16 residues long. Losses at the gene ends were 4 bases for V and 3 bases for J; bases not matched to a gene: 12. Germline-derived CDR1 and CDR2 are SGDLS and YYNGEE. The chain's CDR3 is CASSIDQTGRYYGYTF. The DNA for the CDR3 is TGTGCCAGCAGCATCGACCAGACAGGGAGGTACTATGGCTACACCTTC.